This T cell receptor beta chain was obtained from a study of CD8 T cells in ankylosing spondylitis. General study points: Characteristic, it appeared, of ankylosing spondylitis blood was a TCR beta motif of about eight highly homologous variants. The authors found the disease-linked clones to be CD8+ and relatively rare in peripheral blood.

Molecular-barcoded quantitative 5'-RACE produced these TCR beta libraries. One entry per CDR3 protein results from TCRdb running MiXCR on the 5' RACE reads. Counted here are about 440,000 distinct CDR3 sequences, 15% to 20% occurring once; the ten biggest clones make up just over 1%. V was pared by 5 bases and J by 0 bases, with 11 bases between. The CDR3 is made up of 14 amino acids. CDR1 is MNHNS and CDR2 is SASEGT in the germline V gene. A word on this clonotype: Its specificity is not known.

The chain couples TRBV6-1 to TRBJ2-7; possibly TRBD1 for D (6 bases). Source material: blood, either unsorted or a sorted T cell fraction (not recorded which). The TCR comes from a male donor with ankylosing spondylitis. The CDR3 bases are TGTGCCAGCAGTCGGACAGAAAGCTCCTACGAGCAGTACTTC. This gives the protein CASSRTESSYEQYF.